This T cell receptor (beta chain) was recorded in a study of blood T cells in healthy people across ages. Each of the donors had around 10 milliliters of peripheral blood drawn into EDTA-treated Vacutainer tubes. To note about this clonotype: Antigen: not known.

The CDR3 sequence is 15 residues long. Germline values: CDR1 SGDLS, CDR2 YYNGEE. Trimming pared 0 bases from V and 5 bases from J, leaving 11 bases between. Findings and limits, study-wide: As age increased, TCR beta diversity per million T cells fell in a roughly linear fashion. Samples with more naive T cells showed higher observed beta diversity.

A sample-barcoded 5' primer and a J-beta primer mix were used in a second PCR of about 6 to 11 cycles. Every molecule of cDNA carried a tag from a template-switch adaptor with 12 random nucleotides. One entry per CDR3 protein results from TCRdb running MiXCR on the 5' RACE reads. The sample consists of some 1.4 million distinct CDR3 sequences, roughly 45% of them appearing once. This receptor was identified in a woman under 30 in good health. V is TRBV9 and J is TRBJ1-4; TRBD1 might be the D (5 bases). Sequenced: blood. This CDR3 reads CASSVEGNRNEKLFF. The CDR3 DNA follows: TGTGCCAGCAGCGTAGAGGGGAATCGCAATGAAAAACTGTTTTTT.